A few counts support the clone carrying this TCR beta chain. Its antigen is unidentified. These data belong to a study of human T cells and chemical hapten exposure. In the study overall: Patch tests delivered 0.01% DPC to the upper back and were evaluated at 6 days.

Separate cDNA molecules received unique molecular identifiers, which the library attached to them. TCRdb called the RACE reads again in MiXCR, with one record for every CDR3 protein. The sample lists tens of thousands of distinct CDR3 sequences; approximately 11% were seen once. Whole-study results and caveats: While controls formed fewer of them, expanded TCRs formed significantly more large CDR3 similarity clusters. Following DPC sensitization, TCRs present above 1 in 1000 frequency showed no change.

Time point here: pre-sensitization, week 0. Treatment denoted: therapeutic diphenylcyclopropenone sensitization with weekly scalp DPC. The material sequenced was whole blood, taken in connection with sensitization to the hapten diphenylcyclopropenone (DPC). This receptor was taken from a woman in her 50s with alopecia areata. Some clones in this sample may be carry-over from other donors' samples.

Here the CDR3 reads CASSEARNSPLHF. The CDR3 DNA is TGTGCCAGCAGTGAAGCACGGAATTCACCCCTCCACTTT. The gene calls are TRBV2 and TRBJ1-6; D is unresolved. V lost 0 bases to trimming and J lost 7 bases, with 4 bases between them. The CDR3 length is 13 residues. Germline CDR1 reads SNHLY; CDR2 reads FYNNEI.